This record looks at one T cell receptor beta chain sequence and its context. This specimen belongs to a study of blood T cell repertoires in COVID-19. Across the whole study: The origin of the acute and convalescent COVID-19 samples was the United States, Italy and Spain. PBMCs, B-cell-depleted T cells, or T cells provided the cDNA or gDNA that made up the material.

TCRdb keeps only in-frame clones here, not all; method: immunoSEQ multiplex PCR. The sample consists of some 150,000 clones, about 88% of them appearing once. The sample comprised peripheral blood. The clonotype comes from a human donor with acute or convalescent COVID-19. The donor label of this sample is uncertain.

CDR3 in DNA: TGCGCCAGCAGCCAAGTTATAGCGGGGGGTGTCACCGGGGAGCTGTTTTTT. Protein sequence: CASSQVIAGGVTGELFF. This chain links TRBV4-1 with TRBJ2-2, with 10 bases fitting TRBD2. The CDR3 has 17 amino acids. After removal of 1 base from V and 4 bases from J, the junction contained 6 bases not matched to a gene. Germline lookup yields CDR1 MGHRA and CDR2 YSYEKL.